The present T cell receptor (beta chain) was sequenced within a study of cytomegalovirus exposure and HLA in healthy donors. Both 60 Vbeta primers and 13 Jbeta primers went into the PCR. Clones were read by immunoSEQ multiplex PCR, and TCRdb kept only the in-frame ones, dropping some. Of around 160,000 clones listed, 60% to 85% are singletons. Trimming shortened V by 3 bases and J by 2 bases, and 8 bases separated the two germline ends. Germline-derived CDR1 and CDR2 are SGDLS and YYNGEE. CDR3 size: 14 residues. The chain employs TRBV9 and TRBJ2-2; D not certain. Sequenced sample: PBMCs. This sequence was found in a man aged 35 to 55 in good health and CMV-seropositive. The CDR3 DNA reads TGTGCCAGCAGCGCTACCGCAAACACCGGGGAGCTGTTTTTT. This translates into CASSATANTGELFF.